Described below is a single T cell receptor (beta chain) sequence and its context. No cognate antigen has been identified for it. A read error is the likely source, as a far larger clone sits one nucleotide away. The donors were healthy, HIV-negative adults with no recently reported acute infections or vaccinations. Only Caucasian adults living in Nashville, Tennessee, USA were represented among the donors. In the unsorted samples, some 94 million PBMCs were counted, and genomic DNA was extracted using the QIAamp DNA Blood Mini kit. After blood collection by leukapheresis, PBMCs were isolated using Ficoll-Histopaque density gradient centrifugation and then cryopreserved in the vapor phase of liquid nitrogen. Using the deep immunoSEQ assay, TCR CDR3 regions were amplified from genomic DNA by multiplex PCR. Extracted genomic DNA from each cell subset was distributed evenly across all wells of several immunoSEQ 96-well plates, and each plate was treated as a replicate. For unsorted PBMC, approximately 0.3 ug of genomic DNA, equivalent to around 30,000 T cell genomes, went into each replicate PCR. Unsorted PBMC genomic DNA was sequenced across ten immunoSEQ deep assay plates. The purified libraries were quantified using a Qubit 3.0 fluorometer, sized with a Bioanalyzer 2100, and then quantified again using the KAPA Library Quantification kit. A separate single-read 150-cycle Illumina NextSeq 550 flow cell was used to sequence each immunoSEQ 96-well plate. On the authors' methods: Because only junctional sequences without quality scores were contained in the immunoSEQ output, filtering matching that applied to full-length reads could not be performed. Sequences were annotated with PyIR, a Python wrapper for IgBLAST v1.9, and V/J genes and CDR3 were assigned using IMGT germline references. Any read was removed if the V/J assignment was weak (E-value above 1e-6), the CDR3 was missing, or the read contained stop codons, out-of-frame junctions, or ambiguous translated residues. A V3J clonotype was defined by an identical inferred V gene, J gene, and CDR3 amino acid sequence. To compute the percentage overlap between repertoires, the number of shared unique clonotypes was divided by the size of the smaller repertoire. Three approaches were used to assess repertoire richness: RTK rarefaction, the Chao1 estimator, and Recon v2.1 estimates of unobserved clonotypes. This is the immuneACCESS table as TCRdb keeps it, with only in-frame sequences that have V and J called. A part of the clones is gone; compared with another copy, unresolved V genes explain less than half, and the rest is unexplained. The V and J calls and clone size are taken from that table; D and trimming were inferred from the DNA. This sample lists roughly 500,000 clones; around 79% were detected once. The top ten hold 13% of the sample.

The CDR3 numbers 13 residues from cysteine through phenylalanine. Only CDR3 DNA is held: 39 bases, read in frame from base 1. The junction carries 7 bases between V and J, which are trimmed by 7 bases and 0 bases respectively. From a lookup of the germline V gene, CDR1 and CDR2 are SGDLS and YYNGEE. The data were taken from a study of shared clonotypes between healthy human individuals (dated by TCRdb to the early 2020s). Broadly, across the study: The cohort comprised two women and three men aged 18 to 49 years. To estimate repertoire size and how much clonotype sharing occurs between individuals, the study deeply sequenced the blood TCR repertoires of roughly 5 healthy adults. Different laboratories and diverse techniques were used to prepare libraries and sequence TCR repertoires, to increase sequencing depth and limit assay-specific biases. Per donor, leukapheresis produced somewhere between about 0.94 and 9 billion PBMCs.

Paper-wide results and their limitations: Based on pairwise subsampling, the degree of clonotype sharing among donors was expected to be affected by sequencing depth. Sampling was limited to blood, and TCR repertoires in tissue likely differ from TCR repertoires in blood. The small number of donors limited the genetic and exposure-history diversity represented.

Specimen: PBMCs. The TCR was taken from a woman in her forties in good health. Some clones in this sample may be carry-over from other donors' samples. The rearrangement joined TRBV9 to TRBJ2-2; the D gene lacks a confident call. The nucleotide sequence is TGTGCCAGCGGGGAAGCGAACACCGGGGAGCTGTTTTTT. It codes for CASGEANTGELFF.